These 5 T cell receptor beta chains share one sample of origin, sequenced in a study of T-cell memory formation after mild COVID-19. TCRdb re-called the 5' RACE reads with MiXCR, one entry per CDR3 protein. Among about 84,000 distinct CDR3 sequences listed, roughly 14% were seen once. What was sequenced was PBMCs or a T cell subset sorted from them (not recorded which). The receptors were sampled from an adult woman who had mild COVID-19 (a few samples of this study predate the infection). Cell type and time point are not known.

The V and J genes are TRBV11-2 and TRBJ2-3; 7 bases fit TRBD2. Germline-derived CDR1 and CDR2 are SGHAT and FQNNGV. The CDR3 length is 15 residues. V trimming: 5 bases; J trimming: 5 bases; junction bases outside the gene matches: 10. The DNA of the CDR3 is TGTGCCAGCAGCCCGCTAGCGGAATGGGGAGATACGCAGTATTTT. It encodes CASSPLAEWGDTQYF. Drawing the rest from reference TRBV11-2 and TRBJ2-3, the complete variable domain is EAGVAQSPRYKIIEKRQSVAFWCNPISGHATLYWYQQILGQGPKLLIQFQNNGVVDDSQLPKDRFSAERLKGVDSTLKIQPAKLEDSAVYLCASSPLAEWGDTQYFGPGTRLTVL.

This chain uses TRBV14 with TRBJ2-1; D not certain. Germline lookup yields CDR1 SGHDN and CDR2 FVKESK. The CDR3 is 13 residues long. The V end was cut by 6 bases, the J end by 7 bases, with 13 bases between. DNA of the CDR3: TGTGCCAGCAGGACAAGCCGCCGGAATGAGCAGTTCTTC. It translates to CASRTSRRNEQFF.

The chain couples TRBV11-1 to TRBJ1-2, with a tentative D call TRBD1 (5 bases). Trimming took 5 bases from V and 1 from J, leaving 8 bases between them. The CDR3 covers 13 residues. Germline V gene lookup returns CDR1 SGHAT and CDR2 FQDESV (reference sequence). CDR3 sequence: CASSPDNNYGYTF. The CDR3 nucleotides are TGTGCCAGCAGCCCGGACAATAACTATGGCTACACCTTC.

The chain recombines TRBV29-1 with TRBJ2-5, with D perhaps matching TRBD2 (6 bases). The CDR3 is 13 residues long. V lost 1 base and J 4 bases, leaving 10 bases between the germline ends. The germline V gene has CDR1 SQVTM and CDR2 ANQGSEA. CDR3: CSVEGVGGETQYF. As DNA, the CDR3 is TGCAGCGTTGAAGGGGTGGGGGGAGAGACCCAGTACTTC.

V usage is TRBV7-9 and J usage is TRBJ2-3; D remains ambiguous. V lost 3 bases, J lost 0 bases, and 13 bases lay in between. Per germline, CDR1 SEHNR and CDR2 FQNEAQ (reference sequence). The CDR3 contains 16 residues. The CDR3 region has the DNA TGTGCCAGCAGCTTGGCGCCGGGCCCGAGCACAGATACGCAGTATTTT. It specifies CASSLAPGPSTDTQYF.